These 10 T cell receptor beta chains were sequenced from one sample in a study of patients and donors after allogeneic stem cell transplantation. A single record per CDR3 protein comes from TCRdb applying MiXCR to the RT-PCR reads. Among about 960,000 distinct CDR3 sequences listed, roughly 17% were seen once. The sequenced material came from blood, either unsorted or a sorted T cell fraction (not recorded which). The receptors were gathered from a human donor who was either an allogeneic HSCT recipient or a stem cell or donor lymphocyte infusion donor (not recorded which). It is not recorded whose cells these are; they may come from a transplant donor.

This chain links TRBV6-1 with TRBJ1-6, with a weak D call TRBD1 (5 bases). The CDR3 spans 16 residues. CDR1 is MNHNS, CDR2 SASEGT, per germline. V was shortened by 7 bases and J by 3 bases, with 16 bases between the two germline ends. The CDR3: CASTLGTEGYNSPLHF. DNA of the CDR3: TGTGCCAGCACCCTAGGGACGGAAGGCTATAATTCACCCCTCCACTTT.

The CDR3 here is CASSVDQRFGTQYF. In DNA, the CDR3 is TGTGCCAGCAGCGTAGATCAAAGATTTGGGACCCAGTACTTC. J is TRBJ2-5 and V is TRBV9; no reliable D call. This CDR3 is built from 14 residues. CDR1 and CDR2 from the germline V gene are SGDLS and YYNGEE. V dropped 0 bases and J dropped 7 bases, with 13 bases sitting between them.

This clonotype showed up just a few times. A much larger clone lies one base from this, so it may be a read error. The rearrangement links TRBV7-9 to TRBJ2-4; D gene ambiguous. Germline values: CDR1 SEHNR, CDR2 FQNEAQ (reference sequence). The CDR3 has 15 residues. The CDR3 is CASSLGEGIQNTQYF. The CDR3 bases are TGTGCCAGCAGCTTAGGGGAAGGGATCCAAAACACTCAGTACTTC.

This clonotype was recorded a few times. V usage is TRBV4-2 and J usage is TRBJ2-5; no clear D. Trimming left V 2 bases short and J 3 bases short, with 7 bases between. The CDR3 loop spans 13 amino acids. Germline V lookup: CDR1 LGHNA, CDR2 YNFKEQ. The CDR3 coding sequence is TGTGCCAGCAGCCAAAACACAGAAGAGACCCAGTACTTC. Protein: CASSQNTEETQYF.

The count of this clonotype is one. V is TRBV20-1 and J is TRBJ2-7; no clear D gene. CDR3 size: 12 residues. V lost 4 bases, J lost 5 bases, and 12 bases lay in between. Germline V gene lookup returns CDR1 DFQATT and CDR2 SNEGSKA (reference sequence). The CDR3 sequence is CSAKRDVDEQYF. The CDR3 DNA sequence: TGCAGTGCTAAGCGAGATGTGGACGAGCAGTACTTC.

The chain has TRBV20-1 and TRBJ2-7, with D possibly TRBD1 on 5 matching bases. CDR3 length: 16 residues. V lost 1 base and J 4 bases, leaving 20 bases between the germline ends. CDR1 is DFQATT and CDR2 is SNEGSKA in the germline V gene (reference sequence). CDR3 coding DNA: TGCAGTGCTAGAGGCCCTCCACCCAGGGATAAATACGAGCAGTACTTC. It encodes CSARGPPPRDKYEQYF.

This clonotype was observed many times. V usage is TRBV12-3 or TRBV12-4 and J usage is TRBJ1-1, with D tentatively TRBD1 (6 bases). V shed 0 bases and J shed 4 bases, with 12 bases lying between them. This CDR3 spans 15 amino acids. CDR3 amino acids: CASSLAQGKGTEAFF. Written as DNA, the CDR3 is TGTGCCAGCAGTTTAGCGCAGGGGAAGGGCACTGAAGCTTTCTTT.

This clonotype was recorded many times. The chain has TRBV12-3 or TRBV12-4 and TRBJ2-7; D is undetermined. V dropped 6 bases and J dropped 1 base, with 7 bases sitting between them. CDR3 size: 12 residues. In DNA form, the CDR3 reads TGTGCCAGCAGCTTAAGGTCCTACGAGCAGTACTTC. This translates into CASSLRSYEQYF.

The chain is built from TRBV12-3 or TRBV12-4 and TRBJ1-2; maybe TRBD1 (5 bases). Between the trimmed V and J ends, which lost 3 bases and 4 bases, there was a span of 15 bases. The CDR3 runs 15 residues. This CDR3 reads CASSFSGGEGYGYTF. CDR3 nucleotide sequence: TGTGCCAGCAGTTTTTCGGGGGGGGAGGGCTATGGCTACACCTTC.

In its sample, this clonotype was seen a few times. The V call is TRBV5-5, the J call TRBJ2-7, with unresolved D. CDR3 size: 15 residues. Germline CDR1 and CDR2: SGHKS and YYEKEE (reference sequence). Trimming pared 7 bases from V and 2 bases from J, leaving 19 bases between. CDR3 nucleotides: TGTGCCAGCCGAAAAGGGATCTCCACGACCTACGAGCAGTACTTC. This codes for CASRKGISTTYEQYF.